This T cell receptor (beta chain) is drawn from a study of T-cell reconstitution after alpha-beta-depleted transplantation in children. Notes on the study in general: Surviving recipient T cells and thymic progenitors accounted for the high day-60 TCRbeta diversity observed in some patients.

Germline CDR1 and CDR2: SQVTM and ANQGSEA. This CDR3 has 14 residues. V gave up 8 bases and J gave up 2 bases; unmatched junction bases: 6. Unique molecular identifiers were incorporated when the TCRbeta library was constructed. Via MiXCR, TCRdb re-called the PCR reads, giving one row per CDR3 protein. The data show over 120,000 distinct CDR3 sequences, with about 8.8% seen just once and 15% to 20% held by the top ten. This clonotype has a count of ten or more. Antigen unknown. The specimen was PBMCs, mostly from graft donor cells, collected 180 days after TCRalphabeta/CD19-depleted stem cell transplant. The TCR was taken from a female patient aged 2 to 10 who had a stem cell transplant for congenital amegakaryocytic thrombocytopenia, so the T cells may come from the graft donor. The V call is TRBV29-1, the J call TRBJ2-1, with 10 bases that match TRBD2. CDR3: CSTGAGGAYNEQFF. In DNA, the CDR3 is TGCAGCACGGGAGCGGGAGGGGCCTACAATGAGCAGTTCTTC.